This TCR beta chain was captured in a study of T cell changes during pregnancy in multiple sclerosis. The CDR3 consists of 17 residues. CDR1 and CDR2 from the germline V gene are SGHVS and FQNEAQ. The trim removed 5 bases at V and 4 bases at J, leaving 6 bases unmatched. This clone is a singleton in its sample. This table comes from immunoSEQ multiplex PCR, and its TCRdb copy is limited to in-frame clones, with some not included. In the table there are some 70,000 clones, around nine tenths of which are singletons. This material consisted of peripheral blood, taken in the second trimester of pregnancy. This chain joins TRBV7-8 and TRBJ2-1; 15 bases map to TRBD2. The clonotype was recovered from a female donor in good health, enrolled as a control in a pregnancy study. CDR3 region: CASSTEGTSGGYNEQFF. CDR3 sequence (DNA): TGTGCCAGCAGCACAGAGGGGACTAGCGGGGGGTACAATGAGCAGTTCTTC.